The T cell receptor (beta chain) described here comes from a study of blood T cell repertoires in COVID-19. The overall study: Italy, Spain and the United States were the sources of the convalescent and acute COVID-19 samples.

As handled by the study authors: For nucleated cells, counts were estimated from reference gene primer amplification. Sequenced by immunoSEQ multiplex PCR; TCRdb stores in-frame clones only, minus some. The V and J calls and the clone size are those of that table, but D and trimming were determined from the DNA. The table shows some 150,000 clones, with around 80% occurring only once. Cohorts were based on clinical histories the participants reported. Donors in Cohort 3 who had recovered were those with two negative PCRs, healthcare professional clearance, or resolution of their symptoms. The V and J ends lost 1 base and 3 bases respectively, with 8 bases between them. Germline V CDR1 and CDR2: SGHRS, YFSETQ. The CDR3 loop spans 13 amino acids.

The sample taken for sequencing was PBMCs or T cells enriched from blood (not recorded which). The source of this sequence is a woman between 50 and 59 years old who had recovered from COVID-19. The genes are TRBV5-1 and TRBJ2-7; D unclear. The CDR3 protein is CASSLREDYEQYF. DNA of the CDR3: TGCGCCAGCAGCTTGAGAGAGGACTACGAGCAGTACTTC.